The rows below give T cell receptor beta chains drawn from one sample of a study of PD-1 blockade in classical Hodgkin lymphoma. TCRdb's copy holds only in-frame clones and misses some; the assay was immunoSEQ multiplex PCR. The sample shows around 91,000 clones, roughly 79% of them seen only once. Source: peripheral blood mononuclear cells (PBMCs), taken before the second cycle of nivolumab. All receptors come from a human donor with classical Hodgkin lymphoma. Each CDR3 is given with its conserved first and last residue. D genes are given only for firm matches. For some rows the clone size is stated as once, few or many, or as a class when expanded; others skip it.

clone_size | j_call | d_call | v_call | cdr3_aa | cdr3_nt
. | TRBJ2-7 | . | TRBV7-2 | CASSKGSARYEQYF | TGTGCCAGCAGCAAGGGGTCCGCCCGCTACGAGCAGTACTTC
. | TRBJ2-1 | TRBD2 | TRBV6-6 | CASSTARGRQREQFF | TGTGCCAGCAGTACCGCCCGCGGGAGGCAGAGGGAGCAGTTCTTC
. | TRBJ2-5 | TRBD2 | TRBV7-2 | CASSPRTSGRAIGETQYF | TGTGCCAGCAGCCCTAGGACTAGCGGGAGGGCCATCGGAGAGACCCAGTACTTC
. | TRBJ2-1 | . | TRBV4-1 | CASSQAPDWGDMNEQFF | TGCGCCAGCAGCCAAGCTCCCGACTGGGGAGATATGAATGAGCAGTTCTTC
. | TRBJ2-3 | TRBD1 | TRBV5-1 | CASSYRQGSSDTQYF | TGCGCCAGCAGCTATCGACAGGGTTCATCTGATACGCAGTATTTT
. | TRBJ2-1 | TRBD2 | TRBV14 | CASSQELAGVSEQFF | TGTGCCAGCAGCCAAGAACTAGCGGGAGTGTCTGAGCAGTTCTTC
. | TRBJ1-1 | . | TRBV6-5 | CASSYASGTEAFF | TGTGCCAGCAGTTACGCGTCGGGAACTGAAGCTTTCTTT
. | TRBJ1-4 | . | TRBV5-5 | CASRFVPVGAREKLFF | TGTGCCAGCAGGTTCGTTCCAGTTGGCGCGCGTGAAAAACTGTTTTTT
. | TRBJ1-3 | TRBD1 | TRBV11-2 | CASSVNRGLGSGNTIYF | TGTGCCAGCAGCGTAAACAGGGGGCTAGGTTCTGGAAACACCATATATTTT
once | TRBJ2-3 | TRBD2 | TRBV5-4 | CASRLAGLTDTQYF | TGTGCCAGCAGGTTAGCGGGACTCACAGATACGCAGTATTTT
. | TRBJ2-1 | TRBD2 | TRBV10-3 | CATAGLADSNEQFF | TGTGCCACCGCAGGACTAGCGGACTCCAATGAGCAGTTCTTC
. | TRBJ1-4 | . | TRBV7-3 | CASSPGGGEKLFF | TGTGCCAGCAGCCCGGGTGGTGGGGAAAAACTGTTTTTT
. | TRBJ1-1 | TRBD1 | TRBV7-9 | CASRSRGRGVPSEAFF | TGTGCCAGCAGAAGCAGGGGGCGCGGGGTACCCTCTGAAGCTTTCTTT
. | TRBJ1-2 | . | TRBV27 | CASRTGGHLGYTF | TGTGCCAGCAGGACCGGCGGGCATCTTGGCTACACCTTC
. | TRBJ1-4 | . | TRBV28 | CASSPRDGRLEKLFF | TGTGCCAGCAGTCCCCGGGACGGCCGTCTTGAAAAACTGTTTTTT
. | TRBJ1-3 | TRBD1 | TRBV7-2 | CASSSFQGARGNTIYF | TGTGCCAGCAGCTCGTTTCAGGGGGCTCGAGGTAACACCATATATTTT
few | TRBJ2-3 | . | TRBV5-6 | CASSLADTQYF | TGTGCCAGCAGCTTGGCAGATACGCAGTATTTT
. | TRBJ1-5 | . | TRBV19 | CASSMGKQQPQHF | TGTGCCAGTAGTATGGGGAAGCAGCAGCCCCAGCATTTT
. | TRBJ2-1 | TRBD2 | TRBV5-1 | CASSRGLAGGAEYNEQFF | TGCGCCAGCAGCCGGGGACTAGCGGGAGGAGCGGAATACAATGAGCAGTTCTTC
. | TRBJ1-5 | . | TRBV18 | CASSPQTRGGYQPQHF | TGTGCCAGCTCGCCACAGACCCGGGGGGGGTATCAGCCCCAGCATTTT
. | TRBJ2-7 | TRBD2 | TRBV5-4 | CASSSAQREARHEQYF | TGTGCCAGCAGCTCCGCCCAGCGGGAGGCCCGCCACGAGCAGTACTTC
few | TRBJ2-3 | TRBD1 | TRBV5-8 | CASSLEGRGQTDTQYF | TGTGCCAGCAGCTTGGAAGGCAGGGGGCAGACAGATACGCAGTATTTT
. | TRBJ2-7 | TRBD1 | TRBV19 | CASSPRTGTSEQYF | TGTGCCAGTAGTCCTCGGACAGGGACGTCCGAGCAGTACTTC
few | TRBJ2-5 | . | TRBV30 | CAWIPLAEETQYF | TGTGCCTGGATCCCCCTCGCGGAAGAGACCCAGTACTTC
. | TRBJ2-1 | . | TRBV30 | CALAPDYNEQFF | TGTGCCCTCGCCCCCGACTACAATGAGCAGTTCTTC
. | TRBJ1-2 | . | TRBV30 | CAWTRDPYGYTF | TGTGCCTGGACCAGAGATCCCTATGGCTACACCTTC
. | TRBJ2-7 | TRBD1 | TRBV5-4 | CASSQTGSRAQQYF | TGTGCCAGCAGCCAGACAGGGTCCCGTGCGCAGCAGTACTTC
. | TRBJ1-2 | . | TRBV5-1 | CASSLDRVHGYTF | TGCGCCAGCAGCTTGGACAGGGTCCATGGCTACACCTTC
few | TRBJ1-1 | . | TRBV6-5 | CASFRGRVNTEAFF | TGTGCCAGTTTCAGGGGAAGGGTGAACACTGAAGCTTTCTTT
. | TRBJ1-2 | . | TRBV4-1 | CASSQERRYGYTF | TGCGCCAGCAGCCAAGAACGAAGATATGGCTACACCTTC
. | TRBJ2-5 | . | TRBV6-5 | CASSSYRIQETQYF | TGTGCCAGCAGTTCCTACAGGATCCAAGAGACCCAGTACTTC
. | TRBJ2-6 | TRBD1 | TRBV9 | CASSVPGGAGANVLTF | TGTGCCAGCAGCGTACCAGGGGGCGCTGGGGCCAACGTCCTGACTTTC
once | TRBJ2-7 | . | TRBV7-3 | CASSFQAGPYEQYF | TGTGCCAGCAGCTTTCAGGCTGGGCCCTACGAGCAGTACTTC